This T cell receptor beta chain stems from a study of regulatory T cells in long-lasting Graves disease. The wider study: Graves' patients (newly diagnosed) had been on antithyroid drugs under 3 months.

The sample holds many counts of this clonotype. Its antigen is not known. The junction departs from the called germline gene at one end, perhaps through a read error. CDR3 regions were amplified by Arm-PCR using iRepertoire HTBI primers to build TCR beta libraries. TCRdb analysed the multiplex PCR reads with MiXCR anew, one entry per CDR3 protein. The sample holds 400,000 to 550,000 distinct CDR3 sequences; 16% are singletons and the top ten take around 10%. Described time point: newly diagnosed GD, antithyroid drugs for less than 3 months. Following extraction of RNA from PBMCs, that RNA was used to make the TCR library. Germline values: CDR1 MNHEY, CDR2 SMNVEV (reference sequence). The CDR3 totals 16 residues. Notes on the study in general: The TCR repertoire of persistent Graves' patients was less diverse than that of newly diagnosed ones.

This same sample was also part of a study on T cells in Graves' hyperthyroidism and ophthalmopathy.

The material was peripheral blood mononuclear cells (PBMCs), obtained at new diagnosis, from a patient treated with antithyroid drugs. The chain uses TRBV27 and TRBJ2-5; D is possibly TRBD1 (6 bases). The source of this sequence is a woman aged 25 to 39 with Graves disease. The CDR3 DNA reads as TGTGCCAGCAGTTCAAACCCCGTCCGGGACACCGTGGAAGTTAGCTTC. Amino acids: CASSSNPVRDTVEVSF.